A single sample is the source of the 6 T cell receptor beta chains below, sequenced in a study of shared clonotypes between healthy human individuals. Method: immunoSEQ multiplex PCR; TCRdb's copy keeps in-frame clones and lacks some. Of approximately 470,000 clones in the sample, over 75% were seen once. The sample was PBMCs. The receptors were sampled from a woman in her forties in good health. Some clones in this sample may be carry-over from other donors' samples.

As to this clone: With a far larger clone one base away, a read error is the likely cause. The chain uses TRBV5-6 and TRBJ1-2; maybe TRBD1 (5 bases). This CDR3 comprises 13 residues. Between the trimmed V and J ends, which lost 2 bases and 10 bases, there was a span of 15 bases. Germline CDR1 SGHDT, CDR2 YYEEEE. CDR3 in amino acids: CASSFSGTNDYTF. DNA for the CDR3: TGTGCCAGCAGCTTCTCCGGGACCAATGACTACACCTTC.

The table lists this clone with many counts. The sample has other DNA sequences that encode this CDR3 too. The genes are TRBV5-1 and TRBJ2-1; 11 bases line up with TRBD2. The V gene's germline CDR1 is SGHRS and CDR2 YFSETQ. This CDR3 is 15 amino acids long. Trimming at V came to 4 bases and at J to 7 bases, leaving 7 bases not matched to a gene. CDR3 residues: CASSLTSGSINEQFF. The CDR3 nucleotides read TGCGCCAGCAGCCTCACTAGCGGGAGTATAAATGAGCAGTTCTTC.

This clone appeared once. The chain uses TRBV28 and TRBJ1-2; D perhaps matches TRBD1 (5 bases). CDR1 MDHEN and CDR2 SYDVKM come from the germline V gene. Trimming left V 5 bases short and J 3 bases short, with 10 bases between. The CDR3 has 13 residues. The CDR3 spells CASSGSGHYGYTF. The CDR3 coding sequence is TGTGCCAGCAGTGGATCGGGGCACTATGGCTACACCTTC.

The gene calls are TRBV4-1 and TRBJ2-1, with 9 bases that match TRBD2. This CDR3 is 19 amino acids long. With V trimmed by 4 bases and J by 4 bases, 17 bases remained unmatched. CDR1 and CDR2 from the germline V gene are MGHRA and YSYEKL. CDR3 coding DNA: TGCGCCAGCAGCCTCAGTAGATCTAGCGGGAACCAAAGATACAATGAGCAGTTCTTC. Encoded protein: CASSLSRSSGNQRYNEQFF.

The rearrangement joins TRBV5-6 to TRBJ2-7; 9 bases align to TRBD1. With V trimmed by 4 bases and J by 2 bases, 7 bases remained unmatched. Looked up from germline, CDR1 is SGHDT and CDR2 is YYEEEE. The CDR3 is 15 amino acids. CDR3 protein: CASSPRTGDTYEQYF. The DNA of the CDR3 is TGTGCCAGCAGCCCCCGGACAGGGGACACCTACGAGCAGTACTTC.

Of note for this clone: It is likely a read error: a sequence one base away is far more abundant. The chain uses TRBV29-1 and TRBJ1-2; D is perhaps TRBD1 (5 bases). The CDR3 runs 12 residues. Germline V lookup: CDR1 SQVTM, CDR2 ANQGSEA. V lost 4 bases and J 4 bases, leaving 10 bases between the germline ends. The CDR3 sequence is CSVGTSSYGYTF. DNA for the CDR3: TGCAGCGTTGGGACATCAAGCTATGGCTACACCTTC.